This T cell receptor (beta chain) emerged from a study of blood T cell repertoires in COVID-19. The wider study: Acute-phase and convalescent COVID-19 samples originated in the United States, Italy and Spain. The analysed material was cDNA or gDNA that came from T cells, B-cell-depleted T cells, or PBMCs.

Germline loops: CDR1 MNHEY, CDR2 SVGEGT. The CDR3 consists of 14 residues. The ends were cut back, 5 bases at V and 0 bases at J, with 8 bases in the middle. As originally analysed: Reference gene primer amplification in the assay estimated nucleated cell counts. Generated by immunoSEQ multiplex PCR, the TCRdb table keeps only in-frame clones and is missing some. Clone size and V and J calls were adopted from that table, with D and trimming inferred from the DNA. This table holds some 230,000 clones, 75% to 90% found once. The gene calls are TRBV6-2 or TRBV6-3 and TRBJ1-5; no reliable D call. This sequence was found in a man aged 30 to 45 who had recovered from COVID-19. Sequencing was performed on peripheral blood. The CDR3 coding sequence is TGTGCCAGCAGTCCGGACTATAGCAATCAGCCCCAGCATTTT. This gives the protein CASSPDYSNQPQHF.